The 19 T cell receptor beta chains reported below all come from one sample, sequenced in a study of Ad26.COV2.S vaccination and SARS-CoV-2 variants (TCRdb year 2021). The library came from the immunoSEQ multiplex PCR assay. TCRdb re-hosts the immuneACCESS table, in-frame sequences only. Its copies lack some clones; in the studies checked, an unresolved V gene accounts for under half of them, and the cause for the rest is not known. The sample includes fewer than 900,000 clones, with about 90% observed a single time. The ten largest clonotypes hold approximately 1.5% of the sample. The treatment or condition label corresponds to: about 20 received Ad26.COV2.S at low or high dose, single or two shots; several received placebo; per-sample allocation not given. For vaccine and placebo recipients, repertoires were sequenced using samples collected on day 63 after the first injection. Source: peripheral blood, taken in a trial of Ad26.COV2.S vaccine versus placebo. Receptors originate from a person between 18 and 65 years old who received the Ad26.COV2.S COVID-19 vaccine or a placebo.

Here the CDR3 reads CASSLGVSTSGTIEQYF. In DNA, the CDR3 is TGTGCCAGCAGCTTAGGGGTTTCGACTAGCGGGACTATCGAGCAGTACTTC. The rearrangement links TRBV7-8 to TRBJ2-7; 11 bases map to TRBD2. The CDR3 is 17 amino acids. Germline CDR1 SGHVS, CDR2 FQNEAQ. V lost 1 base and J lost 6; bases outside the gene matches: 11.

The J gene is TRBJ1-2, the V gene TRBV15; D uncertain. This CDR3 is 16 amino acids long. Germline-derived CDR1 and CDR2 are LNHNV and YYDKDF (reference sequence). V shed 0 bases and J shed 0 bases, with 11 bases lying between them. CDR3 DNA sequence: TGTGCCACCAGCAGAGATAGGGCGGTGACTAACTATGGCTACACCTTC. Its protein is CATSRDRAVTNYGYTF.

The chain joins TRBV3-1 (or the pseudogene TRBV3-2) to TRBJ2-7, with D unclear. Trimming left V 1 base short and J 3 bases short, with 10 bases between. Germline V gene lookup returns CDR1 LGHDT and CDR2 YNNKEL (reference sequence). The CDR3 length is 14 residues. This CDR3 is CASSQGVGYYEQYF. In DNA, the CDR3 is TGTGCCAGCAGCCAAGGAGTAGGATACTACGAGCAGTACTTC.

The chain employs TRBV9 and TRBJ2-2; the D gene could be TRBD1 or TRBD2 (5 bases each). From germline, CDR1 is SGDLS and CDR2 YYNGEE. The CDR3 has 16 amino acids. V lost 2 bases, J lost 6 bases, and 17 bases lay in between. CDR3 sequence reads: CASSVGTGPFSGELFF. Here the CDR3 DNA reads TGTGCCAGCAGCGTCGGGACCGGGCCTTTCTCCGGGGAGCTGTTTTTT.

The chain has TRBV5-1 and TRBJ1-1; no definite D call. CDR3 length: 13 residues. Trimming left V 2 bases short and J 1 base short, with 6 bases between. Per the germline V gene, CDR1 is SGHRS and CDR2 is YFSETQ. The chain's CDR3 is CASSFTENTEAFF. CDR3 DNA sequence: TGCGCCAGCAGCTTCACAGAGAACACTGAAGCTTTCTTT. Full variable domain (remainder filled in from reference TRBV5-1 and TRBJ1-1): KAGVTQTPRYLIKTRGQQVTLSCSPISGHRSVSWYQQTPGQGLQFLFEYFSETQRNKGNFPGRFSGRQFSNSRSEMNVSTLELGDSALYLCASSFTENTEAFFGQGTRLTVV.

In regard to this clone: This specimen includes other DNA sequences encoding the same CDR3. The rearrangement links TRBV5-1 to TRBJ2-1, with D uncertain. CDR1 and CDR2 (germline): SGHRS, YFSETQ. CDR3 length equals 11 residues. Trimming cost V 5 bases and J 3 bases, with 3 bases left between them. CDR3 region: CASSFYNEQFF. DNA for the CDR3: TGCGCCAGCAGTTTCTACAATGAGCAGTTCTTC.

V and J are TRBV7-2 and TRBJ1-3; 8 bases are a match to TRBD1. The CDR3 length is 16 residues. V shed 5 bases and J 0 bases; nucleotides not matched to a gene: 6. From germline, CDR1 is SGHTA and CDR2 FQGNSA. In nucleotides, the CDR3 is TGTGCCAGCAGCAAAGGGACAGGCTACTCTGGAAACACCATATATTTT. Encoded protein: CASSKGTGYSGNTIYF.

The genes are TRBV24-1 and TRBJ1-4; D unresolved. The V and J ends lost 1 base and 5 bases respectively, with 10 bases between them. The CDR3 is 15 residues long. Germline lookup yields CDR1 KGHDR and CDR2 SFDVKD. The DNA of the CDR3 is TGTGCCACCAGTGATTTAAGCAAGGGCAATGAAAAACTGTTTTTT. Protein sequence: CATSDLSKGNEKLFF.

This sequence joins TRBV24-1 and TRBJ2-1, with D possibly being TRBD2 (5 bases). Deletions cut 3 bases from V and 13 bases from J, with 12 bases between. Germline V gene sequence: CDR1 KGHDR, CDR2 SFDVKD. The CDR3 runs 12 residues. CDR3 nucleotides: TGTGCCACCAGTGATCCGGACTCCGAACAGTTCTTC. Translation: CATSDPDSEQFF.

The chain links TRBV27 to TRBJ1-1; 7 nucleotides line up with TRBD1. V dropped 4 bases and J dropped 1; count of bases not matched to a gene: 3. The CDR3 covers 14 residues. The germline V gene has CDR1 MNHEY and CDR2 SMNVEV (reference sequence). The CDR3: CASSSRQGNTEAFF. Written as DNA, the CDR3 is TGTGCCAGCAGTTCCCGACAGGGGAACACTGAAGCTTTCTTT.

The chain uses TRBV30 and TRBJ2-4; D possibly uses TRBD1 or TRBD2 (5 bases each). CDR3 length: 12 amino acids. Germline CDR1 and CDR2: GTSNPN and SVGIG (reference sequence). The V and J ends lost 8 bases and 6 bases respectively, with 14 bases between them. The DNA of the CDR3 is TGTGCCAGTCGTTTTGGGGGAAACATTCAGTACTTC. Translation: CASRFGGNIQYF.

The chain links TRBV5-8 to TRBJ1-5; no definite D call. V dropped 5 bases and J dropped 0 bases, with 24 bases sitting between them. Germline CDR1 and CDR2: SGHTS and YDEGEE. The CDR3 totals 19 residues. The DNA for the CDR3 is TGTGCCAGCAGAGACTTAAGGGCGAGGGTCGACTATAGCAATCAGCCCCAGCATTTT. This sequence encodes CASRDLRARVDYSNQPQHF.

The gene calls are TRBV27 and TRBJ1-2; D not certain. V lost 6 bases and J lost 5, with 22 bases in between. Germline V gives CDR1 MNHEY, CDR2 SMNVEV (reference sequence). This CDR3 comprises 16 residues. The CDR3 region has the DNA TGTGCCAGCAGCCCCCTAAGCGGGGTAGGCCCTTATGGCTACACCTTC. Amino acids: CASSPLSGVGPYGYTF.

The genes are TRBV7-9 and TRBJ2-5; D call uncertain. Deletions cut 10 bases from V and 1 base from J, with 16 bases between. This CDR3 is 14 amino acids long. Germline lookup yields CDR1 SEHNR and CDR2 FQNEAQ (reference sequence). CDR3 sequence: CAIRRSGFQETQYF. The CDR3 DNA sequence: TGTGCCATTCGAAGGTCAGGTTTCCAAGAGACCCAGTACTTC.

This clone occurred once. V is TRBV19 and J is TRBJ1-4, with unresolved D. V lost 3 bases and J lost 2, with 13 bases in between. Germline-derived CDR1 and CDR2 are LNHDA and SQIVND (reference sequence). The CDR3 is 16 amino acids. The chain's CDR3 is CASSILFGKTNEKLFF. CDR3 DNA sequence: TGTGCCAGTAGTATCCTTTTCGGGAAGACTAATGAAAAACTGTTTTTT.

This clone was recorded only once. The rearrangement uses TRBV25-1 and TRBJ2-5; TRBD2 matches 10 bases. This CDR3 is 16 amino acids long. Germline trimming cut 2 bases from V and 4 bases from J; bases unmatched to any gene: 7. Per germline, CDR1 MGHDK and CDR2 SYGVNS. The CDR3 here is CASSERSGGARETQYF. The CDR3 bases are TGTGCCAGCAGTGAAAGAAGCGGGGGGGCCCGAGAGACCCAGTACTTC.

This rearrangement joins TRBV5-6 to TRBJ1-5, with D perhaps matching TRBD1 (6 bases). There are 14 residues in the CDR3. Germline CDR1 reads SGHDT; CDR2 reads YYEEEE. Trimming cost V 1 base and J 6 bases, with 11 bases left between them. The DNA for the CDR3 is TGTGCCAGCAGCTTGTCACAGGGCGCTCAGCCCCAGCATTTT. Protein: CASSLSQGAQPQHF.

The CDR3 DNA is TGCAGCGCGCACCCCGACAGGGGTGAGACCCAGTACTTC. Its protein product is CSAHPDRGETQYF. The chain recombines TRBV29-1 with TRBJ2-5; 8 positions match TRBD1. The CDR3 extends over 13 amino acids. The germline gives CDR1 SQVTM, CDR2 ANQGSEA. V lost 7 bases, J lost 5 bases, and 9 bases stayed unmatched.

J is TRBJ1-1 and V is TRBV24-1; 7 bases map to TRBD1. CDR1 KGHDR and CDR2 SFDVKD come from the germline V gene. V shed 5 bases, J shed 0 bases, and the junction held 8 bases outside the gene matches. The CDR3 loop spans 16 amino acids. In nucleotides, the CDR3 is TGTGCCACCAGTGCAAGGGGACAGAGGATGAACACTGAAGCTTTCTTT. Translation: CATSARGQRMNTEAFF.